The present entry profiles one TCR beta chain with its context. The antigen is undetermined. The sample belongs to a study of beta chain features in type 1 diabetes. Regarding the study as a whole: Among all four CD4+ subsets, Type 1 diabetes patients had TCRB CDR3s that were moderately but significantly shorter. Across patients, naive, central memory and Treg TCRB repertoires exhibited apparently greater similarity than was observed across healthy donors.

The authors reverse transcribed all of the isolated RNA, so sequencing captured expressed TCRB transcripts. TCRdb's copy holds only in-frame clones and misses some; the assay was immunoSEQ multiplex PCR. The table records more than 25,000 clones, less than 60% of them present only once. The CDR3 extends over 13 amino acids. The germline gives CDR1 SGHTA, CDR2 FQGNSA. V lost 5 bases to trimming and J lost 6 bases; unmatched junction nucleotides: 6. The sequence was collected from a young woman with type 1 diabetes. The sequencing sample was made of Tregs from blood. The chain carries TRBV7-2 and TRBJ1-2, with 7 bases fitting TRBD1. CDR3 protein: CASSQQGGDGYTF. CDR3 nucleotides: TGTGCCAGCAGCCAGCAGGGGGGAGATGGCTACACCTTC.